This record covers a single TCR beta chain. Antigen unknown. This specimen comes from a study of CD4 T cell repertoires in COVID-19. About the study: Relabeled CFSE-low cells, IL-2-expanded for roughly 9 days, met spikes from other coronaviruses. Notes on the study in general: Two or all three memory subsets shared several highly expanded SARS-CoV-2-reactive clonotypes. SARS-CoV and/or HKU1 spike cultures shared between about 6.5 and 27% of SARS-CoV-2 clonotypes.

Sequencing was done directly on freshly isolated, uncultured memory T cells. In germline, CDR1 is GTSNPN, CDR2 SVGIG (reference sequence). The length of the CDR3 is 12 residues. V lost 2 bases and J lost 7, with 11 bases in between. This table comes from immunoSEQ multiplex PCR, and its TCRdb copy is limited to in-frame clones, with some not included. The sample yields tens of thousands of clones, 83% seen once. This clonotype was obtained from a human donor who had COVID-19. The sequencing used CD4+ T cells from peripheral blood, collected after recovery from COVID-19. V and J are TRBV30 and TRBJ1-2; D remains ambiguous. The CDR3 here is CAWSREIGGYTF. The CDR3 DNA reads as TGTGCCTGGAGTAGGGAAATCGGTGGCTACACCTTC.